The TCR beta chain under discussion was sequenced for a study of blood T cell repertoires in COVID-19. Study background: Collection of acute and convalescent COVID-19 samples took place in the United States, Italy and Spain. From T cells, B-cell-depleted T cells, or PBMCs came the material, which was cDNA or gDNA.

Original data processing: Reference gene primer amplification in the assay estimated nucleated cell counts. Libraries were prepared by immunoSEQ multiplex PCR; TCRdb keeps only in-frame clonotypes and omits some of them. V and J calls and clone size come straight from that table; D and trimming were deduced from the DNA. The table has some 66,000 clones, 82% seen once. CDR3 length equals 13 residues. Germline CDR1 and CDR2: MNHEY and SMNVEV (reference sequence). Trimming took 3 bases from V and 4 from J; bases not matched to a gene: 2. This chain uses TRBV27 with TRBJ1-2, with TRBD1 matching 7 bases. Sample: peripheral blood. This receptor was taken from a man in his 60s with acute or convalescent COVID-19. For the CDR3, the DNA is TGTGCCAGCAGTTTTACAGGGGCCTATGGCTACACCTTC. Translating gives CASSFTGAYGYTF.